The T cell receptor (beta chain) described here comes from a study of blood T cell repertoires in COVID-19. Germline CDR1 MNHEY, CDR2 SVGAGI. The V and J ends lost 1 base and 7 bases, in that order; junction bases with no gene match: 7. This CDR3 has 16 residues. Using immunoSEQ multiplex PCR, the repertoire was profiled, and TCRdb retains in-frame clones only, with some absent. Seen here are some 270,000 clones, around 90% observed once, and the top ten hold around 3.1%. The rearrangement uses TRBV6-5 and TRBJ1-1, with TRBD1 identical over 12 bases. The sequencing input was PBMCs or T cells enriched from blood (not recorded which). The receptor comes from a woman aged 40 to 49 who had been exposed to COVID-19. The CDR3, as DNA: TGTGCCAGCAGTTACTTCCTAGGGACAGGGGGCGTTGAAGCTTTCTTT. Its translation is CASSYFLGTGGVEAFF.